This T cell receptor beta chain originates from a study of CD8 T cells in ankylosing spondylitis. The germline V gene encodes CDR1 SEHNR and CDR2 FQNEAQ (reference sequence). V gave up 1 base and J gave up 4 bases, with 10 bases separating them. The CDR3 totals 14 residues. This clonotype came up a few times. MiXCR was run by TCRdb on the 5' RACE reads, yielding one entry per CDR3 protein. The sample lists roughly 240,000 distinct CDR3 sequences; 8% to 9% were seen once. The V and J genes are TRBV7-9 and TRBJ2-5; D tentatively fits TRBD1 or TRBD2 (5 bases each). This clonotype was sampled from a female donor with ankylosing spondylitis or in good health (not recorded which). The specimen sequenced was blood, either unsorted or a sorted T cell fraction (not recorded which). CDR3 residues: CASSLGGASETQYF. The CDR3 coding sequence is TGTGCCAGCAGCTTAGGAGGGGCATCAGAGACCCAGTACTTC.